This TCR beta chain comes out of a study of Ad26.COV2.S vaccination and SARS-CoV-2 variants. In the study overall: The COV1001 Ad26.COV2.S trial arm included the donor.

V lost 5 bases and J lost 4, with 10 bases in between. Looked up from germline, CDR1 is LNHDA and CDR2 is SQIVND (reference sequence). The CDR3 extends over 13 amino acids. Treatment defined: about 20 received Ad26.COV2.S at low or high dose, single or two shots; roughly 5 received placebo; per-sample allocation not given. At day 63 after the first vaccine or placebo injection, samples were drawn. Clones were read by immunoSEQ multiplex PCR, and TCRdb kept only the in-frame ones, dropping some. The sample has approximately 400,000 clones; roughly 80% are singletons. V is TRBV19 and J is TRBJ2-3, with D unclear. The sequences come from peripheral blood, collected in a trial of Ad26.COV2.S vaccine versus placebo. The receptor comes from a person aged 18-65 years who received the Ad26.COV2.S COVID-19 vaccine or a placebo. The CDR3 bases are TGTGCCAGTAGTTGGTCAGTATCAGATACGCAGTATTTT. Encoded protein: CASSWSVSDTQYF.